This TCR beta chain was sequenced in a study of blood T cell repertoires in COVID-19. Overall study context: The samples span acute and convalescent COVID-19 from the United States, Italy and Spain. Sources were T cells, B-cell-depleted T cells, or PBMCs; the material itself was cDNA or gDNA.

The authors' processing: Researchers report that nucleated cell counts were estimated from reference gene primer amplification. Sequenced by immunoSEQ multiplex PCR; TCRdb stores in-frame clones only, minus some. Clone size and the V and J calls come from that table; the DNA yielded D and trimming. The data show about 71,000 clones, approximately 85% seen once. Between the trimmed V and J ends, which lost 6 bases and 4 bases, there was a span of 12 bases. Germline CDR1 is MDHEN and CDR2 is SYDVKM. The CDR3 length is 13 residues. Sample: peripheral blood. The TCR comes from an older man with acute or convalescent COVID-19. This chain connects TRBV28 to TRBJ1-2, with a tentative D call TRBD1 (5 bases). CDR3: CASRPAGVYGYTF. The CDR3 DNA sequence: TGTGCCAGCAGGCCGGCGGGGGTCTATGGCTACACCTTC.